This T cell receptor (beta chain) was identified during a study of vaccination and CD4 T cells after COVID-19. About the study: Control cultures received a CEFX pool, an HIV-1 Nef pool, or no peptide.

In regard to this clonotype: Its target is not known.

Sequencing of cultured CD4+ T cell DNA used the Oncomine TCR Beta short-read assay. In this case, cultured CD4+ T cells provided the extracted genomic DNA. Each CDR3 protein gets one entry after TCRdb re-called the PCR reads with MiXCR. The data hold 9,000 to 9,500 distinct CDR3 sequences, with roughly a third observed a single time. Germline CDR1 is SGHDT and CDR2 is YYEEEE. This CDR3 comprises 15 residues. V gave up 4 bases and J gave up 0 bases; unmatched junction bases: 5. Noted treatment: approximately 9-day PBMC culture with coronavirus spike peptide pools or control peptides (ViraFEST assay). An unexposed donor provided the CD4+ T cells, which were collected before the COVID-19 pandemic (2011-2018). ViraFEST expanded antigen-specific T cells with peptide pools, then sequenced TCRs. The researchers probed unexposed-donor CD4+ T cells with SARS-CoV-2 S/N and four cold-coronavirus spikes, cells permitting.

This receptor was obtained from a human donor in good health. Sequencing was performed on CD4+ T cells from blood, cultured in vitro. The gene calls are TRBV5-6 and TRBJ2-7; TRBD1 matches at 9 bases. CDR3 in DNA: TGTGCCAGCAGCCCGTGGGACAGGGTCTCCTACGAGCAGTACTTC. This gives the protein CASSPWDRVSYEQYF.